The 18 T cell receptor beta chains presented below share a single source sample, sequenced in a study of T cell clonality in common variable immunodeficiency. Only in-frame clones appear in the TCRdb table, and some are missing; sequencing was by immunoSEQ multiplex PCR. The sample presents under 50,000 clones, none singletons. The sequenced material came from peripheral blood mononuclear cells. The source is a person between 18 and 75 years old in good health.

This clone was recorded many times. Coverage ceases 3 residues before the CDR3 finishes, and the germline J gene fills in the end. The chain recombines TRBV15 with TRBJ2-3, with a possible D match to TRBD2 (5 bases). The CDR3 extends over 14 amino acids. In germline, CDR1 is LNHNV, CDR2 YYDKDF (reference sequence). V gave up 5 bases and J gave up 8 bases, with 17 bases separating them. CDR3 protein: CATSEGQMDITQYF. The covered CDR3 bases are TGTGCCACCAGCGAGGGCCAAATGGATATTACG.

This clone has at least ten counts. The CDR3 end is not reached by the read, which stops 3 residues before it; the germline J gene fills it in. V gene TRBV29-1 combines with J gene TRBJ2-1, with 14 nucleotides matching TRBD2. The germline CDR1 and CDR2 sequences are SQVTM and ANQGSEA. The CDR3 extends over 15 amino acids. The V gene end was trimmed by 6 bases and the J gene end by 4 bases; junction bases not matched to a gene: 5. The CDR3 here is CSVRLAGGSYNEQFF. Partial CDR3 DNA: TGCAGCGTCCGACTAGCGGGAGGGAGTTACAATGAG.

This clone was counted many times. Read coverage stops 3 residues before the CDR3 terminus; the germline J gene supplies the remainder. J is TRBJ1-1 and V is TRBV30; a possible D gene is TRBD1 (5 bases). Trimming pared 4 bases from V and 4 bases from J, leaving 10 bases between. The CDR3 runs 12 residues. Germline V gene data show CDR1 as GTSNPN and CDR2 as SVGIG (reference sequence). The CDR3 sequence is CAWTLGGTEAFF. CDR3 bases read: TGTGCCTGGACTCTGGGGGGCACTGAA.

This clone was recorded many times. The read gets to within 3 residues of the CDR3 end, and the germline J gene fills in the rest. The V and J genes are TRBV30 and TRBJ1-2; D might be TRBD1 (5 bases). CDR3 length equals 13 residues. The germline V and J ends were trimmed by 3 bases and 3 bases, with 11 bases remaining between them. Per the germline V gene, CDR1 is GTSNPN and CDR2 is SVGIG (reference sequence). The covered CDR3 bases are TGTGCCTGGAGGACAGTGAGTGACTATGGC. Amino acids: CAWRTVSDYG. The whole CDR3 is CAWRTVSDYGYTF.

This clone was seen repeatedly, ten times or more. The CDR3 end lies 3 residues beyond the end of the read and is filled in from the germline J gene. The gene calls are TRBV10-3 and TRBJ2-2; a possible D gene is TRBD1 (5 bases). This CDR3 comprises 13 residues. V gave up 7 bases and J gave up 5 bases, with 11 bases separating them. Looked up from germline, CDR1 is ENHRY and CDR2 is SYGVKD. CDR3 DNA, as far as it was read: TGTGCCATCATAGGACATCAAACCGGGGAG. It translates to CAIIGHQTGE. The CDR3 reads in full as CAIIGHQTGELFF.

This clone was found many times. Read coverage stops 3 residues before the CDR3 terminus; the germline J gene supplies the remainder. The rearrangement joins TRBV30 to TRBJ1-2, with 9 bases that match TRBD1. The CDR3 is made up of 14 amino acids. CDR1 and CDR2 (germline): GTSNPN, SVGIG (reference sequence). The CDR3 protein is CAWSPGTGYKGYTF. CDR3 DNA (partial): TGTGCCTGGAGTCCCGGGACAGGGTATAAGGGC.

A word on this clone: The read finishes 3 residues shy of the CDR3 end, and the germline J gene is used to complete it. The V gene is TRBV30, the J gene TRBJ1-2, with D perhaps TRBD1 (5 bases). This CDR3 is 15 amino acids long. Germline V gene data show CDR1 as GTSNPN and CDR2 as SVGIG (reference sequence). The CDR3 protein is CAWSAGTRNTDTYTF. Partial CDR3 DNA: TGTGCCTGGAGTGCCGGGACTAGGAACACAGATACC.

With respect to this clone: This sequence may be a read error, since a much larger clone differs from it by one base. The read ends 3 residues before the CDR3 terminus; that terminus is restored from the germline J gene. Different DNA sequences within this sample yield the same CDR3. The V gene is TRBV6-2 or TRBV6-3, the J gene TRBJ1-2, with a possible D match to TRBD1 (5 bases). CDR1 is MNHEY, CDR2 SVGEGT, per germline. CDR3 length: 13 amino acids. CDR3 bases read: TGTGCCAGCCAGGGATCGTCTAACTATGGA. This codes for CASQGSSNYG. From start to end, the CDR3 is CASQGSSNYGYTF.

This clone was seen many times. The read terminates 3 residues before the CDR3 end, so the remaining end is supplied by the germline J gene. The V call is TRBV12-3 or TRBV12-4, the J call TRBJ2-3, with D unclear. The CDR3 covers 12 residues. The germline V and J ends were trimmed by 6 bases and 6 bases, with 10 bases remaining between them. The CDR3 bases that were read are TGTGCCAGCAGCCCCGCTCGGGATACG. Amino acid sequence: CASSPARDT. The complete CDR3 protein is CASSPARDTQYF.

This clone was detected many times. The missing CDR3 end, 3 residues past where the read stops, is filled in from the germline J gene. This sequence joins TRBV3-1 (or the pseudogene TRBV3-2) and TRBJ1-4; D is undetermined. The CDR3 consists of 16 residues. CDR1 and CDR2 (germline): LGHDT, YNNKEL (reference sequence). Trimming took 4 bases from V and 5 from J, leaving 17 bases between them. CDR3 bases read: TGTGCCAGCAGCCCTCTTATGGCGAGCGGGAATGAAAAA. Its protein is CASSPLMASGNEK. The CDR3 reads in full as CASSPLMASGNEKLFF.

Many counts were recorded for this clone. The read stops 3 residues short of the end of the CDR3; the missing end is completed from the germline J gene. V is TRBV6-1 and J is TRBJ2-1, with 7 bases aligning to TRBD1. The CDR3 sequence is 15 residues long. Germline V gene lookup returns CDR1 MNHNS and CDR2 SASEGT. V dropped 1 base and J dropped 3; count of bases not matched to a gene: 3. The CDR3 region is CASSEGGGDYNEQFF. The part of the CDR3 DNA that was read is TGTGCCAGCAGTGAAGGAGGGGGCGACTACAATGAG.

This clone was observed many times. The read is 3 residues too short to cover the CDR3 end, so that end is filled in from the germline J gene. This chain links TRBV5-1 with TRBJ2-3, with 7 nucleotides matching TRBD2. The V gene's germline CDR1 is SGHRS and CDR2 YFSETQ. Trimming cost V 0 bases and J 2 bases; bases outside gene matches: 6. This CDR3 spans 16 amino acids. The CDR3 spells CASSLAPSGLTDTQYF. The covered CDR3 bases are TGCGCCAGCAGCTTGGCTCCTAGCGGCCTCACAGATACG.

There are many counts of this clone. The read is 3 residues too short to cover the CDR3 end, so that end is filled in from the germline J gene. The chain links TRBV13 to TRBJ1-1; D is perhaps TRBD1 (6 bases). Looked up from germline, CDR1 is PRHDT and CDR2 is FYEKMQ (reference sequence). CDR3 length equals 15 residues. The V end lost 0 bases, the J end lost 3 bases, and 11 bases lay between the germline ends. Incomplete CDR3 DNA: TGTGCCAGCAGCTTAGGACAGGGACCGCACACTGAA. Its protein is CASSLGQGPHTE. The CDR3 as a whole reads CASSLGQGPHTEAFF.

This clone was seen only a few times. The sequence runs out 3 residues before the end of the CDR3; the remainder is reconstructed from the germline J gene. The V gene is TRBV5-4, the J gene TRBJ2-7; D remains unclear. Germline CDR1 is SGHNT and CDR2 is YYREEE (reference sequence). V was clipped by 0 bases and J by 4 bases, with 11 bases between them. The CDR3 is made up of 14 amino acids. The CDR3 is CASSLAGQWYEQYF. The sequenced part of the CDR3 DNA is TGTGCCAGCAGCTTGGCTGGGCAGTGGTACGAG.

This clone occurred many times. Incomplete CDR3 DNA: TGTGCCAGCAGCTCCCAGGGCCGGGGGACTGAA. This encodes CASSSQGRGTE. The complete CDR3 sequence is CASSSQGRGTEAFF. The chain joins TRBV7-8 to TRBJ1-1, with D possibly matching TRBD1 (5 bases). The read ends 3 residues early relative to the CDR3; the germline J gene fills the gap. Trimming removed 4 bases from V and 5 bases from J, with 14 bases in between. From germline, CDR1 is SGHVS and CDR2 FQNEAQ. The CDR3 sequence is 14 residues long.

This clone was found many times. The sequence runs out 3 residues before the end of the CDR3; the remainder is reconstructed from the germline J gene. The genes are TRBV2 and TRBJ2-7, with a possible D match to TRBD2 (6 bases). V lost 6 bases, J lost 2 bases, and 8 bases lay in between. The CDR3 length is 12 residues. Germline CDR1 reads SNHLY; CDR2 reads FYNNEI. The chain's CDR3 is CASSLATYEQYF. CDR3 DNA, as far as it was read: TGTGCCAGCAGCCTAGCGACCTACGAG.

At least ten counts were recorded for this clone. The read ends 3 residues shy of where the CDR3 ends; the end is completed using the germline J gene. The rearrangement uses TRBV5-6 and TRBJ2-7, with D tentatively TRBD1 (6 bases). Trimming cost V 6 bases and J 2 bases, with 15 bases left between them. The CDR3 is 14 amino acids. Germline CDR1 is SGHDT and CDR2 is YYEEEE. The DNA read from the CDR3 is TGTGCCAGCATCCTCCAGGGGAGTGCCTACGAG. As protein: CASILQGSAYE. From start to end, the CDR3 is CASILQGSAYEQYF. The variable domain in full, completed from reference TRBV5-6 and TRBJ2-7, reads DAGVTQSPTHLIKTRGQQVTLRCSPKSGHDTVSWYQQALGQGPQFIFQYYEEEERQRGNFPDRFSGHQFPNYSSELNVNALLLGDSALYLCASILQGSAYEQYFGPGTRLTVT.

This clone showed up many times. CDR3 sequence reads: CASSLGLAAYNEQFF. Incomplete CDR3 DNA: TGTGCCAGCAGCTTGGGCCTAGCGGCCTACAATGAG. V and J are TRBV5-4 and TRBJ2-1, with TRBD2 matching 7 bases. The sequenced fragment ends 3 residues before the CDR3 boundary, so the rest is inferred from the germline J gene. CDR3 size: 15 residues. Germline CDR1 SGHNT, CDR2 YYREEE (reference sequence). Unmatched junction bases numbered 2, after V lost 0 bases and J lost 2 bases.